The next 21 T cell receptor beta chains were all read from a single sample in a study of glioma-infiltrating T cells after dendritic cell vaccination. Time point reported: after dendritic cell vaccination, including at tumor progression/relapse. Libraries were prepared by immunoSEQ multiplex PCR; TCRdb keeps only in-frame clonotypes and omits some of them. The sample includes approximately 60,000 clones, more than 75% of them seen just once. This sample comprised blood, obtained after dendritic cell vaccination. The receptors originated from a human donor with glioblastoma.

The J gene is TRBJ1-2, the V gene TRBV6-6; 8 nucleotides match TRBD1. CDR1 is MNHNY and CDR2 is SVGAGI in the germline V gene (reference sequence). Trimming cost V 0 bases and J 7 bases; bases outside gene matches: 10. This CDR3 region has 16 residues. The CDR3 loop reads CASSYSLGQGRVGYTF. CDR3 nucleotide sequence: TGTGCCAGCAGTTACTCACTTGGACAGGGTCGGGTTGGCTACACCTTC.

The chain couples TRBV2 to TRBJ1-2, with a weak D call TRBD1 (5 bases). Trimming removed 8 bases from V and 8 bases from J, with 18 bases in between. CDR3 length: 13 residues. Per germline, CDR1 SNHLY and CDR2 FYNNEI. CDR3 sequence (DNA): TGTGCCAGCCGGGGGGGATCGGGTCAGGGCTACACCTTC. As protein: CASRGGSGQGYTF. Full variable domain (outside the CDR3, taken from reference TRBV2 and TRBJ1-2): EPEVTQTPSHQVTQMGQEVILRCVPISNHLYFYWYRQILGQKVEFLVSFYNNEISEKSEIFDDQFSVERPDGSNFTLKIRSTKLEDSAMYFCASRGGSGQGYTFGSGTRLTVV.

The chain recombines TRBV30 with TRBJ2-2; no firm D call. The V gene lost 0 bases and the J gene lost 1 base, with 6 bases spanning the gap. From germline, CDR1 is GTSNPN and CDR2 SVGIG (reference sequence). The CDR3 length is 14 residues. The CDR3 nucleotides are TGTGCCTGGAGTGTACTTAGGAACACCGGGGAGCTGTTTTTT. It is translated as CAWSVLRNTGELFF. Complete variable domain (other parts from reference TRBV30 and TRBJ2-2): SQTIHQWPATLVQPVGSPLSLECTVEGTSNPNLYWYRQAAGRGLQLLFYSVGIGQISSEVPQNLSASRPQDRQFILSSKKLLLSDSGFYLCAWSVLRNTGELFFGEGSRLTVL.

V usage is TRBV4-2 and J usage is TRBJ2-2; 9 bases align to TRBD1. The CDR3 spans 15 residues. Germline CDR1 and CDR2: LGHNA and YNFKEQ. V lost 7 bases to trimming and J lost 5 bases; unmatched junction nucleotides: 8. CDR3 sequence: CASNLQGASTGELFF. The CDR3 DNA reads TGTGCCAGCAATTTACAGGGGGCGAGTACCGGGGAGCTGTTTTTT.

Here the CDR3 reads CASRLTGGLDTGELFF. CDR3 nucleotide sequence: TGTGCCAGCCGACTAACAGGGGGACTGGACACCGGGGAGCTGTTTTTT. The chain joins TRBV27 to TRBJ2-2; TRBD1 agrees at 8 bases. With V trimmed by 8 bases and J by 3 bases, 11 bases remained unmatched. Germline V gene sequence: CDR1 MNHEY, CDR2 SMNVEV (reference sequence). This CDR3 contains 16 residues.

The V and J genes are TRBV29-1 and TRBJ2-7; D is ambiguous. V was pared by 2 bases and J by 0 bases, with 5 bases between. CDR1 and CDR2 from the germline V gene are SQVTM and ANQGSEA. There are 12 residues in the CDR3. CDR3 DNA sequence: TGCAGCGTTGAATACAACTCCTACGAGCAGTACTTC. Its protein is CSVEYNSYEQYF.

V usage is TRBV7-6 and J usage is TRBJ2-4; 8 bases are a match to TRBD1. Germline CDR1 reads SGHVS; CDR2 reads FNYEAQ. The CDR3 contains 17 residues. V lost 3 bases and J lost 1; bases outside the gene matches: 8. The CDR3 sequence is CASSFTAGGRAKNIQYF. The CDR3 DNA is TGTGCCAGCAGCTTTACCGCAGGGGGCCGGGCCAAAAACATTCAGTACTTC.

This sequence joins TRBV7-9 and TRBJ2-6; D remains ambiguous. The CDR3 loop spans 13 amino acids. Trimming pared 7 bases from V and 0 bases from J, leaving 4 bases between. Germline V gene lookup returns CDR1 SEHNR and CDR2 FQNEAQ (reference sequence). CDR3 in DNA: TGTGCCAGCACCAACTCTGGGGCCAACGTCCTGACTTTC. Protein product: CASTNSGANVLTF.

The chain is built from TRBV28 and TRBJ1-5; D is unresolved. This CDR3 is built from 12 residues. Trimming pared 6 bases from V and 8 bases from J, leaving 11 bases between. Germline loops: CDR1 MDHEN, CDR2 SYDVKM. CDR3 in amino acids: CASSSPREPQHF. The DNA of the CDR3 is TGTGCCAGCAGCTCGCCCCGGGAGCCCCAGCATTTT.

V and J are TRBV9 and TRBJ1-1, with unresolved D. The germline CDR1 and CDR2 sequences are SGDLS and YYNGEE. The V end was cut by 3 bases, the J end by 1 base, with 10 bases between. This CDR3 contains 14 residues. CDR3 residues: CASSADGKNTEAFF. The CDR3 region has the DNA TGTGCCAGCAGCGCTGACGGGAAGAACACTGAAGCTTTCTTT.

CDR3 in amino acids: CASSVAAGGGTGELFF. CDR3 bases: TGTGCCAGCAGCGTAGCAGCGGGAGGAGGCACCGGGGAGCTGTTTTTT. The chain links TRBV9 to TRBJ2-2, with 9 bases lining up with TRBD2. Germline V CDR1 and CDR2: SGDLS, YYNGEE. This CDR3 is built from 16 residues. The V gene end was trimmed by 0 bases and the J gene end by 4 bases; junction bases not matched to a gene: 4. Full variable domain (outside the CDR3, taken from reference TRBV9 and TRBJ2-2): DSGVTQTPKHLITATGQRVTLRCSPRSGDLSVYWYQQSLDQGLQFLIQYYNGEERAKGNILERFSAQQFPDLHSELNLSSLELGDSALYFCASSVAAGGGTGELFFGEGSRLTVL.

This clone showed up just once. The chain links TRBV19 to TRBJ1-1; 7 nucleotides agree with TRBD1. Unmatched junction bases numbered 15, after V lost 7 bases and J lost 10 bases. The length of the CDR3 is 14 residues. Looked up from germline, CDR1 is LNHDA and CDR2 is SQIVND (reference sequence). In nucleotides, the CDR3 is TGTGCCAGTACCGTCGACAGGGTAGGGCGGGGAGCTTTCTTT. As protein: CASTVDRVGRGAFF.

The DNA of the CDR3 is TGTGCCAGCACTTACAGCGGGAGGATGGGGAATGAGCAGTTCTTC. Amino acid sequence: CASTYSGRMGNEQFF. The rearrangement joins TRBV25-1 to TRBJ2-1; 9 bases are a match to TRBD2. Germline V CDR1 and CDR2: MGHDK, SYGVNS. J gave up 7 bases and V 7 bases, and 11 bases lay outside the gene matches. This CDR3 contains 15 residues.

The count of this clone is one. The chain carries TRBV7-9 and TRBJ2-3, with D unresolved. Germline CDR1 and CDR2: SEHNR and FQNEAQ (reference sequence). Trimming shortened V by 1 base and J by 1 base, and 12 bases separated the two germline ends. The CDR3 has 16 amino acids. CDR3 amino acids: CASSLEPPVGTDTQYF. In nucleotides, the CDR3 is TGTGCCAGCAGCTTAGAACCCCCAGTGGGCACAGATACGCAGTATTTT.

CDR3 bases: TGCGCCAGCAGTGGTCCGACAGCTTCCTACGAGCAGTACTTC. Translation: CASSGPTASYEQYF. J is TRBJ2-7 and V is TRBV10-2; D might be TRBD1 (5 bases). The CDR3 spans 14 residues. Germline CDR1 reads WSHSY; CDR2 reads SAAADI. The V end lost 4 bases, the J end lost 1 base, and 11 bases lay between the germline ends.

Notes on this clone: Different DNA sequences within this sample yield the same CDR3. CDR3 bases: TGTGCCAGCAGTGAAAGACTAGCGGCCTACAATGAGCAGTTCTTC. It translates to CASSERLAAYNEQFF. The chain carries TRBV2 and TRBJ2-1; 9 bases align to TRBD2. J lost 2 bases, V lost 2 bases, and 1 base had no gene match. Per the germline V gene, CDR1 is SNHLY and CDR2 is FYNNEI. This CDR3 is built from 15 residues.

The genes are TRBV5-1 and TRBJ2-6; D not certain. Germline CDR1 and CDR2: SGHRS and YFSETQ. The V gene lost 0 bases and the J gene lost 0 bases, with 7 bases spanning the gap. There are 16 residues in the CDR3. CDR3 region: CASSLDSSSGANVLTF. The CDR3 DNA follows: TGCGCCAGCAGCTTGGACAGCAGCTCTGGGGCCAACGTCCTGACTTTC.

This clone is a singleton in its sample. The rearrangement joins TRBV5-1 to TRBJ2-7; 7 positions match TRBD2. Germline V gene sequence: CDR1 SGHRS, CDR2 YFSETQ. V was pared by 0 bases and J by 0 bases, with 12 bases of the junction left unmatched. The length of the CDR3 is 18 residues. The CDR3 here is CASSLGWGGDRSSYEQYF. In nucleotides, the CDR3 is TGCGCCAGCAGCTTGGGTTGGGGAGGGGACCGGAGCTCCTACGAGCAGTACTTC.

For the CDR3, the DNA is TGTGCCAGCAGCCAACTAGCGGGGGGGCTCACAGATACGCAGTATTTT. This codes for CASSQLAGGLTDTQYF. The J gene is TRBJ2-3, the V gene TRBV14; 12 nucleotides agree with TRBD2. J was trimmed by 2 bases and V by 2 bases; bases with no gene match: 2. The CDR3 has 16 residues. The germline gives CDR1 SGHDN, CDR2 FVKESK.

In DNA form, the CDR3 reads TGTGCCAGCAGTCAAGTGGGGGGTTCACCCCTCCACTTT. It yields the protein CASSQVGGSPLHF. The chain links TRBV6-5 to TRBJ1-6; TRBD1 might be the D (5 bases). Germline loops: CDR1 MNHEY, CDR2 SVGAGI. The CDR3 is made up of 13 amino acids. V was pared by 5 bases and J by 9 bases, with 11 bases between.

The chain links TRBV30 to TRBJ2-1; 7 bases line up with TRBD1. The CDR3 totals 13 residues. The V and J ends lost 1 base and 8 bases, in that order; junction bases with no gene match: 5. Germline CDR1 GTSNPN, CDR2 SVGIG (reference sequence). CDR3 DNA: TGTGCCTGGAGTGCGAGACAGGGCCATGAGCAGTTCTTC. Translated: CAWSARQGHEQFF.